This TCR beta chain stems from a study of shared clonotypes between healthy human individuals. Study findings and constraints: Sequencing depth was a factor that was expected to affect clonotype sharing among donors. In general, naive subsets displayed greater estimated richness than memory subsets did.

Regarding this clone: Antigen specificity is unknown.

About 30,000 T cell genomes (approximately 0.2 ug DNA) went into each sorted-subset replicate. Clones were sequenced by immunoSEQ multiplex PCR, and TCRdb holds only the in-frame ones, with some missing. The sample shows about 2.5 million clones, roughly 90% of them seen only once. The TCR was taken from a man between 18 and 35 years old in good health. Some clones in this sample may be carry-over from other donors' samples. Input material: naive CD4+ T cells from PBMCs. Noted subset: CD45RA+ positively selected.

The CDR3 DNA reads TGTGCCAGCAGCCGAGGTCGGGGAACCGGGGACGAGCAGTACTTC. Its translation: CASSRGRGTGDEQYF. The V gene is TRBV4-2, the J gene TRBJ2-7; possibly TRBD2 for D (5 bases). The germline V gene encodes CDR1 LGHNA and CDR2 YNFKEQ. The CDR3 spans 15 residues. V dropped 4 bases and J dropped 5 bases, with 18 bases sitting between them.